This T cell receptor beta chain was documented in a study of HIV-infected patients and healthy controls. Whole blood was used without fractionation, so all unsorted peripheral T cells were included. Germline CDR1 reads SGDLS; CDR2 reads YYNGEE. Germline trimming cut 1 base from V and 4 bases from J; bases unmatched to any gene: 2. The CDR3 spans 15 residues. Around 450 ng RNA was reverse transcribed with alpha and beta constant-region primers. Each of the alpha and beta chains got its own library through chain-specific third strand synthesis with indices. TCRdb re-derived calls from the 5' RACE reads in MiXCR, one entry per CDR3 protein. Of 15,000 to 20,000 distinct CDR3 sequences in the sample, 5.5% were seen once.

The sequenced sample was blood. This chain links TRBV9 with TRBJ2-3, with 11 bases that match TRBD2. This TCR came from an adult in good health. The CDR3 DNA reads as TGTGCCAGCAGCGTAACTAGCGGGGGAGCAGATACGCAGTATTTT. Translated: CASSVTSGGADTQYF.